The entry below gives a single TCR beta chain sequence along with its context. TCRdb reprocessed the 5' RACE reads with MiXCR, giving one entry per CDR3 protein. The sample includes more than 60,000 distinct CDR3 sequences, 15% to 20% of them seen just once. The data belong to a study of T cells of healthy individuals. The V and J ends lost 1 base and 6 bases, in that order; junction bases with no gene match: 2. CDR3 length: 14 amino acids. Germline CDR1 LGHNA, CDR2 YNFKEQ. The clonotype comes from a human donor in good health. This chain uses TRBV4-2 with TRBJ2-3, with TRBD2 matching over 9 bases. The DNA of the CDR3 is TGTGCCAGCAGCCAAGGACTAGCGGAGGATACGCAGTATTTT. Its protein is CASSQGLAEDTQYF.